This TCR beta chain was captured by sequencing in a study of regulatory T cells in long-lasting Graves disease. A word on this clonotype: Being one base from a much bigger clone, this may be a read error.

Specified time point: newly diagnosed GD, antithyroid drugs for less than 3 months. Making the TCR library involved RNA that had been extracted from PBMCs. The V end was cut by 2 bases, the J end by 10 bases, with 18 bases between. Germline-derived CDR1 and CDR2 are SNHLY and FYNNEI. The CDR3 sequence is 15 residues long. Arm-PCR of CDR3 regions with iRepertoire HTBI primers generated TCR beta libraries. TCRdb independently ran MiXCR on the multiplex PCR reads; one entry per CDR3 protein. In the table there are 300,000 to 400,000 distinct CDR3 sequences, roughly a sixth of which are singletons. The input for sequencing was peripheral blood mononuclear cells (PBMCs), taken at new diagnosis, from a patient treated with antithyroid drugs. The receptor was isolated from a female donor with Graves disease. The V and J genes are TRBV2 and TRBJ2-1; D unclear. In DNA, the CDR3 is TGTGCCAGCAGTGAAAAGGGAACCCCAGGTCGGGAGCAGTTCTTC. This sequence encodes CASSEKGTPGREQFF.